Each of the 10 T cell receptor beta chains below was sequenced from the same sample in a study of T cell repertoires in aging, cancer and after chemotherapy. The template was genomic DNA from peripheral blood, not RNA. A mixed TRB-A/B primer pool amplified rearranged TRB by multiplex touch-down PCR. MiXCR, applied by TCRdb to the multiplex PCR reads, yields one record per CDR3 protein. The sample has around 6,200 distinct CDR3 sequences, 25% to 30% seen once; the top ten hold 3% to 5%. The sample comprised blood. The origin of the receptors is a human donor in good health.

This clonotype counts as medium-sized. The CDR3 sequence: CASSFGGTANSPLHF. CDR3 nucleotides: TGTGCCAGCAGTTTCGGGGGAACGGCAAATTCACCCCTCCACTTT. V is TRBV28 and J is TRBJ1-6; tentative D call: TRBD1 (5 bases). Germline V CDR1 and CDR2: MDHEN, SYDVKM. CDR3 length: 15 amino acids. V lost 3 bases, J lost 7 bases, and 13 bases lay in between.

This clonotype was detected only a few times. The DNA of the CDR3 is TGTGCCAGCAGCCCCCGGGTGAGCGGGACAGGCAAAAACATTCAGTACTTC. The encoded protein is CASSPRVSGTGKNIQYF. The chain has TRBV9 and TRBJ2-4; D possibly corresponds to TRBD1 (8 bases). The CDR3 is 17 residues long. Germline CDR1 and CDR2: SGDLS and YYNGEE. V was pared by 4 bases and J by 3 bases, with 20 bases between. The entire variable domain, with the rest obtained from reference TRBV9 and TRBJ2-4, is as follows: DSGVTQTPKHLITATGQRVTLRCSPRSGDLSVYWYQQSLDQGLQFLIQYYNGEERAKGNILERFSAQQFPDLHSELNLSSLELGDSALYFCASSPRVSGTGKNIQYFGAGTRLSVL.

The table lists this clonotype with a count of one. This may be a read error, as it is one base from a much larger clone. V is TRBV7-2 and J is TRBJ2-1; D gene ambiguous. The V and J ends lost 5 bases and 11 bases respectively, with 16 bases between them. CDR1 and CDR2 (germline): SGHTA, FQGNSA. The CDR3 is made up of 13 amino acids. The CDR3 DNA sequence: TGTGCCAGCAGCGCCCCCCCTTGGGATAAGCAGTTCTTC. Its translation is CASSAPPWDKQFF. The full variable domain, its missing parts supplied by reference TRBV7-2 and TRBJ2-1, is GAGVSQSPSNKVTEKGKDVELRCDPISGHTALYWYRQSLGQGLEFLIYFQGNSAPDKSGLPSDRFSAERTGGSVSTLTIQRTQQEDSAVYLCASSAPPWDKQFFGPGTRLTVL.

This clonotype has just a few counts. CDR3 nucleotides: TGCGCCAGCAGCTTGGGGATAGGGGCCTACGAGCAGTACTTC. It encodes CASSLGIGAYEQYF. J is TRBJ2-7 and V is TRBV5-1; D may be TRBD1 (5 bases). CDR1 SGHRS and CDR2 YFSETQ come from the germline V gene. The CDR3 contains 14 residues. The germline V and J ends were trimmed by 0 bases and 2 bases, with 9 bases remaining between them. The full variable domain, rest sourced from reference TRBV5-1 and TRBJ2-7, is KAGVTQTPRYLIKTRGQQVTLSCSPISGHRSVSWYQQTPGQGLQFLFEYFSETQRNKGNFPGRFSGRQFSNSRSEMNVSTLELGDSALYLCASSLGIGAYEQYFGPGTRLTVT.

This clonotype turned up a few times. The CDR3 here is CASSQEQETDYFYGYTF. CDR3 nucleotides: TGTGCCAGCAGCCAAGAACAGGAGACTGACTACTTCTATGGCTACACCTTC. The chain couples TRBV4-2 to TRBJ1-2; TRBD1 is a possible D gene (5 bases). Germline V gene sequence: CDR1 LGHNA, CDR2 YNFKEQ. This CDR3 is built from 17 residues. Trimming cost V 0 bases and J 4 bases, with 18 bases left between them.

The chain recombines TRBV29-1 with TRBJ2-1; 10 bases line up with TRBD2. The CDR3 is 14 amino acids. V was pared by 7 bases and J by 9 bases, with 12 bases of the junction left unmatched. Per the germline V gene, CDR1 is SQVTM and CDR2 is ANQGSEA. CDR3 DNA: TGCAGCGCACCGGGACTAGCGTATGGCAGTGAGCAGTTCTTC. Its translation: CSAPGLAYGSEQFF.

This sequence joins TRBV11-2 and TRBJ2-1, with D unclear. Between the trimmed V and J ends, which lost 0 bases and 10 bases, there was a span of 13 bases. The CDR3 has 14 amino acids. The germline gives CDR1 SGHAT, CDR2 FQNNGV. The CDR3 DNA sequence: TGTGCCAGCAGCTTAGATTCGGCCGTAGTGGAGCAGTTCTTC. This sequence encodes CASSLDSAVVEQFF.

The chain recombines TRBV25-1 with TRBJ2-5; tentatively, D is TRBD2 (6 bases). Trimming pared 1 base from V and 3 bases from J, leaving 15 bases between. The CDR3 loop spans 16 amino acids. From germline, CDR1 is MGHDK and CDR2 SYGVNS. CDR3 region: CASSESLSGVKETQYF. CDR3 DNA sequence: TGTGCCAGCAGTGAATCCCTTAGCGGAGTCAAAGAGACCCAGTACTTC.

This clonotype turned up a few times. This rearrangement joins TRBV24-1 to TRBJ2-1, with TRBD1 as a possible D gene (5 bases). CDR3 length: 17 amino acids. Germline lookup yields CDR1 KGHDR and CDR2 SFDVKD. V shed 4 bases and J shed 3 bases, with 18 bases lying between them. The CDR3 DNA reads as TGTGCCACCAGTGACTCCCCACGGCAGGGCCTCTACAATGAGCAGTTCTTC. Encoded protein: CATSDSPRQGLYNEQFF.

By share, this clonotype ranks as medium-sized (0.01 to 0.1%). The rearrangement joins TRBV5-1 to TRBJ2-7; D is possibly TRBD1 (6 bases). The length of the CDR3 is 12 residues. The ends were cut back, 0 bases at V and 5 bases at J, with 6 bases in the middle. The V gene's germline CDR1 is SGHRS and CDR2 YFSETQ. DNA for the CDR3: TGCGCCAGCAGCTTGGACAGGGACGAGCAGTACGTC. Translating it yields CASSLDRDEQYV.